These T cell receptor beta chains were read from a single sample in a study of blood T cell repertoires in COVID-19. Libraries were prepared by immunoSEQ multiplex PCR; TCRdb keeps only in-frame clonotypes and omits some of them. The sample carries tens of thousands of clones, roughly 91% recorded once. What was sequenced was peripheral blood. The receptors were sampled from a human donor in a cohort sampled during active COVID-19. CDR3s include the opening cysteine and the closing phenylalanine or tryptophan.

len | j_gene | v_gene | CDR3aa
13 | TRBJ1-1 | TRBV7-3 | CASSLIGGTEAFF
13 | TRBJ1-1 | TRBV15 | CATSRTQGAQAFF
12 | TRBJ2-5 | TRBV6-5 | CACREIQETQYF
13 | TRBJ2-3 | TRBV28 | CASSTFLPGTQYF
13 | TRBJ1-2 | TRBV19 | CACAGASSYGYTF
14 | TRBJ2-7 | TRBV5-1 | CASSYGTGGNEQYF
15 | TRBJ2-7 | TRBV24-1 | CATWRRWDTKDEQYF
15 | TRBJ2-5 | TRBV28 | CASSPGGAGKETQYF
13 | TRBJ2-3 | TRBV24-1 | CATSDPGLGSQYF
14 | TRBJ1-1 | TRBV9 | CASSPTTRGTEAFF
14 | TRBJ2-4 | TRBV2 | CASSGEQGGNIQYF
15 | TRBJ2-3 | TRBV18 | CASSPYRGRTDTQYF
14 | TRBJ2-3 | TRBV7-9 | CASSSRDRASTQYF
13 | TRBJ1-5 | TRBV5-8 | CASRGTSGQPQHF
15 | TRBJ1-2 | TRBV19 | CASSVTGQLNYGYTF
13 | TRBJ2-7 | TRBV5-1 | CASSLDRGYEQYF